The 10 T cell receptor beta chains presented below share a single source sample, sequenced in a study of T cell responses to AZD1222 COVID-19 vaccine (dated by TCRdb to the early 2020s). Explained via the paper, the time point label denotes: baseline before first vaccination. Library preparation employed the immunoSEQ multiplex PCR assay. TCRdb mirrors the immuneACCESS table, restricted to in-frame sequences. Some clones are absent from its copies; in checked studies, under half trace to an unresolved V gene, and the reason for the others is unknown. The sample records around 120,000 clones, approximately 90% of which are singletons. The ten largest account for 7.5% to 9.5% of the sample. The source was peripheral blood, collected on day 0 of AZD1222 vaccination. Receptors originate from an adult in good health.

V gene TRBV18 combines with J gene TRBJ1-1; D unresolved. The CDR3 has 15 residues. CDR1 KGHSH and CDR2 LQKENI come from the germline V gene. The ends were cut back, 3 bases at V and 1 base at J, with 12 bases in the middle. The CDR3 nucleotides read TGTGCCAGCTCACCCCCGGGTGGCCAGAACACTGAAGCTTTCTTT. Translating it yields CASSPPGGQNTEAFF.

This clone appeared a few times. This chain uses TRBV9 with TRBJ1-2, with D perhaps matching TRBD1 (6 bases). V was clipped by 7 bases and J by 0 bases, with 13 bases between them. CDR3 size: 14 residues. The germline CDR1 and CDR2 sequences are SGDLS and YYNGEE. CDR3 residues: CASGRGTSNYGYTF. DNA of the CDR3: TGTGCCAGCGGTAGGGGGACTTCTAACTATGGCTACACCTTC.

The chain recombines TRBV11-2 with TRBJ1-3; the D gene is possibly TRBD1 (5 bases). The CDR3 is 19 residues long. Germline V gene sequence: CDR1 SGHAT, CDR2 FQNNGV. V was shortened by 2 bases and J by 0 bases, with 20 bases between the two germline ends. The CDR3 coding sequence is TGTGCCAGCAGCTTAAAAATCATGGGAGGGACGATCTCTGGAAACACCATATATTTT. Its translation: CASSLKIMGGTISGNTIYF.

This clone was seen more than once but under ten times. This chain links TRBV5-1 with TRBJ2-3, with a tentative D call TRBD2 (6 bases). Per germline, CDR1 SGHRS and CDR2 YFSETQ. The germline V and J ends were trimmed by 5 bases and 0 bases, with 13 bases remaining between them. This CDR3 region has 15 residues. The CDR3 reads CASRILGLSTDTQYF. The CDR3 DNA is TGCGCCAGCAGGATTTTAGGACTAAGCACAGATACGCAGTATTTT. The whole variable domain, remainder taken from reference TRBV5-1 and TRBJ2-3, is KAGVTQTPRYLIKTRGQQVTLSCSPISGHRSVSWYQQTPGQGLQFLFEYFSETQRNKGNFPGRFSGRQFSNSRSEMNVSTLELGDSALYLCASRILGLSTDTQYFGPGTRLTVL.

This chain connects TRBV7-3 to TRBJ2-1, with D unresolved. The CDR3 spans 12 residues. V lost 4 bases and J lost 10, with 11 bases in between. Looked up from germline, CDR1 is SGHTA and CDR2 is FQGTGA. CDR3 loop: CASSSAGLEQFF. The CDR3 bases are TGTGCCAGCAGCTCCGCCGGTTTGGAGCAGTTCTTC.

The CDR3 region has the DNA TGTGCCACCAGCGTGCCAGGGGGTCGAGATTCACCCCTCCACTTT. Residues: CATSVPGGRDSPLHF. This chain connects TRBV15 to TRBJ1-6; 7 nucleotides agree with TRBD1. CDR3 length: 15 residues. The V gene end was trimmed by 5 bases and the J gene end by 8 bases; junction bases not matched to a gene: 9. Germline V gives CDR1 LNHNV, CDR2 YYDKDF (reference sequence).

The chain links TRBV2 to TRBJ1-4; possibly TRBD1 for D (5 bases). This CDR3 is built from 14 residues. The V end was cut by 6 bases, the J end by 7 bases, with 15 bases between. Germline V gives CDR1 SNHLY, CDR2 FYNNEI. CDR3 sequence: CASRIMGTGEKLFF. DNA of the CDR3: TGTGCCAGCAGGATAATGGGGACGGGTGAAAAACTGTTTTTT.

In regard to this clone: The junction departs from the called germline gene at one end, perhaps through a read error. The CDR3 here is CASSYSPDGPHAF. CDR3 DNA: TGTGCCAGCAGTTACTCTCCCGACGGCCCCCACGCCTTC. This chain joins TRBV6-6 and TRBJ1-2; D unresolved. Germline V lookup: CDR1 MNHNY, CDR2 SVGAGI (reference sequence). This CDR3 is 13 amino acids long.

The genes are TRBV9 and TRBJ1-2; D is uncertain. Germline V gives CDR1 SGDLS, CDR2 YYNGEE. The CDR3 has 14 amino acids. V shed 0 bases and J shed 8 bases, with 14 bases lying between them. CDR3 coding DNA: TGTGCCAGCAGCGTAGAGGGCAGAGCAGAGGGCTACACCTTC. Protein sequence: CASSVEGRAEGYTF.

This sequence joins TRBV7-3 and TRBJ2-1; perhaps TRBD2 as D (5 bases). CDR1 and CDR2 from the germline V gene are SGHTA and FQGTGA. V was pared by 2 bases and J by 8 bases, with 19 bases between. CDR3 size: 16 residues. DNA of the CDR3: TGTGCCAGCAGCTTAGGTTTGGGAGTCAGGAACGATGAGCAGTTCTTC. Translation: CASSLGLGVRNDEQFF.